A single sample gave rise to the 27 T cell receptor beta chains below, sequenced in a study of breast tumors, draining lymph nodes, adjacent tissues. Breast cancer patients provided tissue from their axillary draining lymph nodes. TCRdb processed the multiplex PCR reads anew with MiXCR; each CDR3 protein has one entry. The sample includes some 130,000 distinct CDR3 sequences, less than 20% of them seen just once. The source material was axillary lymph node tissue. Receptor source: a female donor with breast cancer. Some clones in this sample may be carry-over from other donors' samples.

This clonotype was observed many times. This sequence joins TRBV6-6 and TRBJ2-5, with 7 bases fitting TRBD2. Germline V CDR1 and CDR2: MNHNY, SVGAGI (reference sequence). V lost 6 bases to trimming and J lost 2 bases; unmatched junction nucleotides: 3. The CDR3 runs to 13 residues. CDR3 residues: CASRWTSQETQYF. The DNA of the CDR3 is TGTGCCAGCAGGTGGACTAGTCAAGAGACCCAGTACTTC.

This clonotype was seen many times. This sequence joins TRBV29-1 and TRBJ2-2; D perhaps matches TRBD1 (6 bases). In germline, CDR1 is SQVTM, CDR2 ANQGSEA. Deletions cut 7 bases from V and 4 bases from J, with 16 bases between. The CDR3 is 14 amino acids. The CDR3 bases are TGCAGCGGCGCAGCGGCAGGGGTCACCGGGGAGCTGTTTTTT. This sequence encodes CSGAAAGVTGELFF.

This clonotype was counted at least ten times. The gene calls are TRBV10-3 and TRBJ2-5; D possibly uses TRBD1 or TRBD2 (6 bases each). Trimming took 4 bases from V and 2 from J, leaving 8 bases between them. CDR3 size: 13 residues. Germline CDR1 and CDR2: ENHRY and SYGVKD. The CDR3 DNA sequence: TGTGCCATCAGTGGGGGGGCGCAAGAGACCCAGTACTTC. Encoded protein: CAISGGAQETQYF.

This clonotype was seen many times. The gene calls are TRBV7-2 and TRBJ2-7, with D perhaps matching TRBD2 (5 bases). Germline CDR1 SGHTA, CDR2 FQGNSA. The CDR3 runs to 13 residues. V was pared by 5 bases and J by 3 bases, with 11 bases between. The CDR3 is CASSPSRVYEQYF. The CDR3 DNA sequence: TGTGCCAGCAGCCCCTCGCGGGTCTACGAGCAGTACTTC.

Remarks on this clonotype: Without the conserved terminal phenylalanine or tryptophan, this CDR3 likely stems from a read error. The chain carries TRBV6-1 and TRBJ2-6; possible D gene TRBD1, 6 bases. V lost 2 bases, J lost 12 bases, and 20 bases lay in between. Germline V gene data show CDR1 as MNHNS and CDR2 as SASEGT. This CDR3 is built from 16 residues. CDR3 loop: CASSERRGGSAPVLTL. CDR3 nucleotide sequence: TGTGCCAGCAGTGAAAGGCGTGGGGGCTCCGCTCCCGTCCTGACTCTC.

Ten or more counts support this clonotype. CDR3 bases: TGTGCCAGCAGCCAGGGAAACATTCAGTACTTC. This sequence encodes CASSQGNIQYF. The chain recombines TRBV4-2 with TRBJ2-4; D is unresolved. With 3 bases removed from V and 6 bases from J, the gap between germline ends came to 3 bases. The CDR3 has 11 amino acids. Germline loops: CDR1 LGHNA, CDR2 YNFKEQ.

In this sample, this clonotype turned up many times. The chain recombines TRBV10-3 with TRBJ2-2, with D possibly being TRBD2 (7 bases). V was pared by 11 bases and J by 7 bases, with 29 bases between. CDR3 size: 17 residues. The germline V gene has CDR1 ENHRY and CDR2 SYGVKD. CDR3 DNA sequence: TGTGCCGCCCTTCGGACAGACGACTGGGCGGGAGACGGGGAGCTGTTTTTT. It yields the protein CAALRTDDWAGDGELFF.

The table lists this clonotype with many counts. The genes are TRBV2 and TRBJ1-6; D is unclear. CDR3 length: 15 residues. Trimming cost V 4 bases and J 6 bases, with 13 bases left between them. Germline CDR1 and CDR2: SNHLY and FYNNEI. The CDR3 region has the DNA TGTGCCAGCAGTGGGGGTCAAATGGGTAATTCACCCCTCCACTTT. This encodes CASSGGQMGNSPLHF.

This clonotype was counted ten times or more. This rearrangement joins TRBV20-1 to TRBJ2-3; 7 bases line up with TRBD1. CDR3 length: 13 residues. Germline CDR1 DFQATT, CDR2 SNEGSKA (reference sequence). V trimming: 6 bases; J trimming: 0 bases; junction bases outside the gene matches: 3. In DNA, the CDR3 is TGCAGTGCGCGGACAGGAAGCACAGATACGCAGTATTTT. This sequence encodes CSARTGSTDTQYF.

Remarks on this clonotype: As the CDR3 is not closed by the conserved phenylalanine or tryptophan, this likely results from a read error. The chain joins TRBV11-2 to TRBJ2-5; the D gene is possibly TRBD2 (7 bases). Trimming stripped 0 bases from V and 5 bases from J, with 19 bases between. The CDR3 totals 17 residues. Germline V gives CDR1 SGHAT, CDR2 FQNNGV. CDR3 residues: CASSLEGAGGAQETQYS. The CDR3 nucleotides read TGTGCCAGCAGCTTAGAGGGGGCTGGGGGGGCTCAGGAGACCCAGTACTCC.

This clonotype has at least ten counts. The chain combines TRBV7-8 with TRBJ2-7; the D gene is possibly TRBD1 (6 bases). CDR1 and CDR2 from the germline V gene are SGHVS and FQNEAQ. The CDR3 covers 13 residues. The V and J ends lost 3 bases and 1 base respectively, with 7 bases between them. In DNA, the CDR3 is TGTGCCAGCAGCTTTGGACAGTCCTACGAGCAGTACTTC. Translating gives CASSFGQSYEQYF.

This clonotype was observed many times. This chain links TRBV20-1 with TRBJ2-1; D not certain. Trimming took off 3 bases at V and 0 bases at J, with 9 bases between the two ends. CDR1 is DFQATT and CDR2 is SNEGSKA in the germline V gene (reference sequence). The CDR3 loop spans 14 amino acids. This chain's CDR3 is CSASQPNSYNEQFF. The DNA for the CDR3 is TGCAGTGCTAGTCAGCCGAACTCCTACAATGAGCAGTTCTTC.

This clonotype was recorded many times. The gene calls are TRBV10-3 and TRBJ2-5; 14 nucleotides line up with TRBD2. The CDR3 loop spans 17 amino acids. The V gene end was trimmed by 3 bases and the J gene end by 1 base; junction bases not matched to a gene: 4. Germline lookup yields CDR1 ENHRY and CDR2 SYGVKD. For the CDR3, the DNA is TGTGCCATCAGTGAATATGGACTAGCGGGGGGCCAAGAGACCCAGTACTTC. Protein sequence: CAISEYGLAGGQETQYF.

The chain recombines TRBV5-5 with TRBJ2-5; 10 nucleotides match TRBD1. V dropped 1 base and J dropped 3; count of bases not matched to a gene: 12. The CDR3 covers 18 residues. Germline V CDR1 and CDR2: SGHKS, YYEKEE (reference sequence). The CDR3 bases are TGTGCCAGCAGCTTGTGGGATCGGACAGGGGGGTGGAAAGAGACCCAGTACTTC. Translation gives CASSLWDRTGGWKETQYF.

At least ten counts were recorded for this clonotype. V usage is TRBV20-1 and J usage is TRBJ2-5; 7 bases align to TRBD2. The V and J ends lost 5 bases and 5 bases, in that order; junction bases with no gene match: 14. Germline V gene data show CDR1 as DFQATT and CDR2 as SNEGSKA (reference sequence). CDR3 length: 15 amino acids. DNA of the CDR3: TGCAGTGCTCCCCCCGCGGCTAGCGGCGGCGAGACCCAGTACTTC. This encodes CSAPPAASGGETQYF.

This clonotype appeared a single time. A read error may be the cause here, since a much bigger clone is one base away. J is TRBJ2-7 and V is TRBV5-1; the match to TRBD1 covers 8 bases. The germline CDR1 and CDR2 sequences are SGHRS and YFSETQ. The CDR3 loop spans 16 amino acids. The CDR3 bases are TGCTCCAGCAGCCCCAACTCGGGACAGGCCTTCTCCGAACAGTACTTC. Its translation: CSSSPNSGQAFSEQYF.

In this sample, this clonotype turned up many times. The chain is built from TRBV2 and TRBJ2-7; D is uncertain. Germline assignment: CDR1 SNHLY and CDR2 FYNNEI. V was shortened by 0 bases and J by 0 bases, with 9 bases between the two germline ends. CDR3 size: 15 residues. Here the CDR3 reads CASSEALRLSYEQYF. The CDR3 DNA is TGTGCCAGCAGTGAAGCGCTTAGGCTCTCCTACGAGCAGTACTTC.

This clonotype showed up many times. The genes are TRBV6-6 and TRBJ2-1; no reliable D call. Germline V gene data show CDR1 as MNHNY and CDR2 as SVGAGI (reference sequence). Trimming left V 2 bases short and J 5 bases short, with 4 bases between. The CDR3 is 12 residues long. CDR3 region: CASSYRDNEQFF. In nucleotides, the CDR3 is TGTGCCAGCAGTTACAGGGACAATGAGCAGTTCTTC.

The table lists this clonotype with many counts. The V call is TRBV27, the J call TRBJ1-5, with D unclear. This CDR3 has 13 amino acids. CDR1 and CDR2 from the germline V gene are MNHEY and SMNVEV (reference sequence). V lost 5 bases, J lost 3 bases, and 8 bases lay in between. The CDR3 region is CASSPRNNQPQHF. The CDR3 DNA is TGTGCCAGCAGTCCAAGGAACAATCAGCCCCAGCATTTT.

The chain couples TRBV5-4 to TRBJ1-3, with TRBD1 matching 7 bases. The CDR3 covers 16 residues. The germline V gene has CDR1 SGHNT and CDR2 YYREEE (reference sequence). The J segment lost 3 bases and the V segment lost 9 bases, leaving 15 bases of the junction unmatched. CDR3 DNA sequence: TGTGCCATTACCCCGAACAGGGGAACCATTGGAAACACCATATATTTT. Translation: CAITPNRGTIGNTIYF.

This clonotype has a count of ten or more. CDR3 DNA sequence: TGTGCCAGCAGCCCACAGACGGGGACAGGGGAATATGAGCAGTTCTTC. It encodes CASSPQTGTGEYEQFF. The chain links TRBV14 to TRBJ2-1, with 10 bases fitting TRBD1. There are 16 residues in the CDR3. Germline V gene sequence: CDR1 SGHDN, CDR2 FVKESK. The V segment lost 4 bases and the J segment 8 bases; nucleotides outside the gene matches: 11.

This clonotype was detected only once. The DNA for the CDR3 is TGCGCCAGCAGCTCACTGGGCATAGGGACAGGGGTGGGTGAGCAGTTCTTC. This sequence encodes CASSSLGIGTGVGEQFF. The rearrangement joins TRBV4-1 to TRBJ2-1; TRBD1 matches 10 bases. Germline loops: CDR1 MGHRA, CDR2 YSYEKL. J was trimmed by 9 bases and V by 5 bases; bases with no gene match: 16. The CDR3 consists of 17 residues.

This clonotype has at least ten counts. This chain uses TRBV6-6 with TRBJ2-3; D might be TRBD2 (6 bases). This CDR3 is built from 14 residues. The germline V gene encodes CDR1 MNHNY and CDR2 SVGAGI (reference sequence). With 6 bases removed from V and 2 bases from J, the gap between germline ends came to 12 bases. As DNA, the CDR3 is TGTGCCAGCAGCCCTCGGGGGTTCACAGATACGCAGTATTTT. As protein: CASSPRGFTDTQYF.

This clonotype was counted a single time. A much larger clonotype is one base distant, so this may be a read error. This chain connects TRBV5-1 to TRBJ2-2; 9 nucleotides match TRBD1. CDR3 length equals 16 residues. CDR1 and CDR2 from the germline V gene are SGHRS and YFSETQ. The CDR3 loop reads CAGSLGQGNTPGELFF. The CDR3 DNA reads as TGCGCCGGCAGCTTGGGACAGGGCAATACCCCCGGGGAGCTGTTTTTT.

This clonotype was seen ten or more times. The chain uses TRBV7-3 and TRBJ1-2; D is possibly TRBD1 (5 bases). Germline CDR1 reads SGHTA; CDR2 reads FQGTGA. V was shortened by 2 bases and J by 6 bases, with 10 bases between the two germline ends. The CDR3 sequence is 13 residues long. The CDR3 region has the DNA TGTGCCAGCAGCTTACTGGGAGGGGATGGCTACACCTTC. This sequence encodes CASSLLGGDGYTF.

In the case of this clonotype: A much larger clone differs from this one at a single base, so this may be a read error. The gene calls are TRBV5-5 and TRBJ1-3; D not resolved. The CDR3 consists of 13 residues. The V gene's germline CDR1 is SGHKS and CDR2 YYEKEE (reference sequence). CDR3 coding DNA: TGTACCAGCACGAGAGGTCCTGGAAACACCATATATTTT. Translation gives CTSTRGPGNTIYF.

This chain connects TRBV28 to TRBJ1-2, with a possible D match to TRBD1 (5 bases). V was trimmed by 8 bases and J by 5 bases, leaving 15 bases between them. This CDR3 spans 13 amino acids. The germline V gene has CDR1 MDHEN and CDR2 SYDVKM. CDR3 protein: CASRNSGPYGYTF. Here the CDR3 DNA reads TGTGCCAGCCGAAACTCGGGACCGTATGGCTACACCTTC.